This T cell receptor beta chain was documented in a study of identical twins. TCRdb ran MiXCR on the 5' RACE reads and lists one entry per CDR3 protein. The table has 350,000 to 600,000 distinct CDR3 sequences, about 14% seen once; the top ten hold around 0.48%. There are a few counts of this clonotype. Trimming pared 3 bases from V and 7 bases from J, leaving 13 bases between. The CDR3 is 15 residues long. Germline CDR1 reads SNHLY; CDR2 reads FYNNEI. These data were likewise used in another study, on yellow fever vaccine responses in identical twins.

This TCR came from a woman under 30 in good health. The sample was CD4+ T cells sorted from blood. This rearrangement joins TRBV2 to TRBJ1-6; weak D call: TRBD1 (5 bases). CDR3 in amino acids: CASSEERQLNSPLHF. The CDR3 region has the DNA TGTGCCAGCAGTGAGGAAAGACAGTTAAATTCACCCCTCCACTTT.